One sample yielded the 25 T cell receptor beta chains listed below, sequenced in a study of glioma-infiltrating T cells. The iRepertoire nested amplicon-rescue multiplex PCR amplified TCR alpha and beta CDR3s from RNA. TCRdb reprocessed the multiplex PCR reads via MiXCR and lists one record per CDR3 protein. The sample consists of some 90,000 distinct CDR3 sequences, around 42% of them appearing once. The sequenced sample was glioma tissue, nonneoplastic brain tissue, or PBMCs (not recorded which). The receptor source for this set is a human donor with low-grade glioma or glioblastoma, undergoing nonglioma brain surgery, or in good health (not recorded which).

This clonotype has ten or more counts. The J gene is TRBJ2-7, the V gene TRBV29-1; no reliable D call. Trimming stripped 1 base from V and 0 bases from J, with 10 bases between. The V gene's germline CDR1 is SQVTM and CDR2 ANQGSEA. The CDR3 loop spans 14 amino acids. The CDR3 nucleotides read TGCAGCGTTGAAGCACTACTGAGCTCCTACGAGCAGTACTTC. Its protein is CSVEALLSSYEQYF.

In this sample, this clonotype turned up many times. The chain links TRBV28 to TRBJ1-5; 7 nucleotides agree with TRBD1. There are 14 residues in the CDR3. Germline values: CDR1 MDHEN, CDR2 SYDVKM. The trim removed 6 bases at V and 1 base at J, leaving 3 bases unmatched. The CDR3 protein is CASSQTGSNQPQHF. CDR3 in DNA: TGTGCCAGCAGCCAGACAGGGAGCAATCAGCCCCAGCATTTT.

In this sample, this clonotype turned up many times. The J gene is TRBJ1-1, the V gene TRBV2, with a possible D match to TRBD1 (5 bases). CDR3 length equals 14 residues. Looked up from germline, CDR1 is SNHLY and CDR2 is FYNNEI. Trimming cost V 3 bases and J 5 bases, with 13 bases left between them. The CDR3 spells CASSEQGWRTEAFF. In DNA, the CDR3 is TGTGCCAGCAGTGAGCAGGGCTGGAGGACTGAAGCTTTCTTT.

This clonotype was found many times. The CDR3 is CASSLGQNYGYTF. The CDR3 DNA reads TGTGCCAGCAGTTTAGGGCAGAACTATGGCTACACCTTC. The V gene is TRBV27, the J gene TRBJ1-2; D uncertain. The CDR3 covers 13 residues. V was pared by 2 bases and J by 2 bases, with 6 bases between. CDR1 is MNHEY and CDR2 is SMNVEV in the germline V gene (reference sequence).

With respect to this clonotype: A much bigger clone sits one base away, suggesting this may be a read error. The chain uses TRBV19 and TRBJ1-1; D ambiguous. CDR1 is LNHDA, CDR2 SQIVND, per germline (reference sequence). V was shortened by 6 bases and J by 0 bases, with 11 bases between the two germline ends. This CDR3 region has 14 residues. The CDR3 DNA follows: TGTGCCAGTAGGACGTACGTAGTGAACACTGAAGCTTTCTTT. It yields the protein CASRTYVVNTEAFF.

As regards this clonotype: A much bigger clone sits one base away, suggesting this may be a read error. This chain connects TRBV29-1 to TRBJ2-5; 12 bases map to TRBD1. From germline, CDR1 is SQVTM and CDR2 ANQGSEA. The CDR3 has 14 residues. The CDR3 coding sequence is TGCAGCGTGAGGGACAGGGGGCGCAAGGAGACCCGGTACTTC. This sequence encodes CSVRDRGRKETRYF.

This clonotype was counted ten times or more. This sequence joins TRBV27 and TRBJ1-3; TRBD1 is a possible D gene (6 bases). The CDR3 is made up of 16 amino acids. The ends were cut back, 5 bases at V and 4 bases at J, with 18 bases in the middle. In germline, CDR1 is MNHEY, CDR2 SMNVEV (reference sequence). The CDR3, as DNA: TGTGCCAGCAGTCCCCGGGACAATCAACGAGGAAACACCATATATTTT. Its protein product is CASSPRDNQRGNTIYF.

Many counts were recorded for this clonotype. J is TRBJ2-7 and V is TRBV11-3, with D perhaps being TRBD1 or TRBD2 (5 bases each). V was trimmed by 4 bases and J by 7 bases, leaving 11 bases between them. This CDR3 is 12 amino acids long. From germline, CDR1 is SGHNT and CDR2 YENEEA. The CDR3 DNA reads TGTGCCAGCAGCTATGGGACCCTAGAGCAGTACTTC. Translation gives CASSYGTLEQYF.

This clonotype occurred a few times. A much larger clone differs by one base, so this may be a read error. This chain connects TRBV20-1 to TRBJ2-1, with TRBD2 matching 9 bases. The CDR3 length is 16 residues. Germline loops: CDR1 DFQATT, CDR2 SNEGSKA (reference sequence). CDR3 loop: CSARGLAASSYDEQFF. The CDR3 nucleotides are TGCAGTGCTAGAGGACTAGCGGCCAGCTCCTACGATGAGCAGTTCTTC.

This clonotype was seen ten or more times. The chain employs TRBV7-6 and TRBJ2-3; D possibly corresponds to TRBD1 (5 bases). CDR3 size: 15 residues. Trimming removed 4 bases from V and 4 bases from J, with 15 bases in between. The germline gives CDR1 SGHVS, CDR2 FNYEAQ. The CDR3 here is CASSSVTVGPDTQYF. The CDR3 nucleotides read TGTGCCAGCAGCTCAGTGACAGTTGGGCCAGATACGCAGTATTTT.

This clonotype was seen just once. Sequence at one end of the junction differs from germline and may be a read error. V gene TRBV3-1 combines with J gene TRBJ2-3, with 7 bases matching TRBD2. The CDR3 has 18 amino acids. Germline CDR1 is LGHDT and CDR2 is YNNKEL (reference sequence). The CDR3 DNA is TGTACCAGCAGCCAAGAGATCGGGCTAGCGGAAGACACGGATACGCAGTATTTT. Its protein product is CTSSQEIGLAEDTDTQYF.

In regard to this clonotype: A much larger clone lies one base from this, so it may be a read error. The chain links TRBV7-6 to TRBJ2-7, with a weak D call TRBD1 (5 bases). Germline V CDR1 and CDR2: SGHVS, FNYEAQ. The ends were cut back, 1 base at V and 2 bases at J, with 9 bases in the middle. The CDR3 is 14 amino acids. The CDR3 region is CASSLGDSTYEQYF. The CDR3 nucleotides are TGTGCCAGCAGCTTAGGAGACAGTACCTACGAGCAGTACTTC.

There are many counts of this clonotype. The gene calls are TRBV28 and TRBJ2-7; 7 bases map to TRBD2. Trimming cost V 1 base and J 2 bases; bases outside gene matches: 5. Germline loops: CDR1 MDHEN, CDR2 SYDVKM. The CDR3 contains 15 residues. CDR3 sequence (DNA): TGTGCCAGCAGTTTATTTCTGGCGGGGGCCTACGAGCAGTACTTC. Protein product: CASSLFLAGAYEQYF.

Many counts were recorded for this clonotype. The chain recombines TRBV2 with TRBJ2-2; no clear D. The length of the CDR3 is 14 residues. Trimming cost V 6 bases and J 3 bases, with 11 bases left between them. Germline V gene sequence: CDR1 SNHLY, CDR2 FYNNEI. The CDR3 loop reads CASSVGEYTGELFF. In nucleotides, the CDR3 is TGTGCCAGCAGCGTAGGAGAGTACACCGGGGAGCTGTTTTTT.

This clonotype was counted at least ten times. The chain joins TRBV4-3 to TRBJ2-7; tentatively, D is TRBD1 or TRBD2 (5 bases each). The germline V gene has CDR1 LGHNA and CDR2 YSLEER. The CDR3 is 15 amino acids. Trimming shortened V by 0 bases and J by 3 bases, and 12 bases separated the two germline ends. This CDR3 is CASSQDYRDHYEQYF. In nucleotides, the CDR3 is TGCGCCAGCAGCCAAGATTACCGGGACCACTACGAGCAGTACTTC.

This clonotype was seen only once. The chain carries TRBV6-1 and TRBJ2-1; D perhaps matches TRBD2 (5 bases). The CDR3 totals 15 residues. Trimming left V 8 bases short and J 3 bases short, with 17 bases between. Germline CDR1 reads MNHNS; CDR2 reads SASEGT. The DNA of the CDR3 is TGTGCCAGCGGTGCCCCGGGGAATTACTACAATGAGCAGTTCTTC. Its protein product is CASGAPGNYYNEQFF.

This clonotype was seen at least ten times. At one of its ends the junction is not consistent with the germline gene, which may arise from a read error. J is TRBJ2-1 and V is TRBV7-2; 10 bases fit TRBD2. The CDR3 length is 14 residues. The germline V gene encodes CDR1 SGHTA and CDR2 FQGNSA. In DNA, the CDR3 is TGTGGCAGCAGGAGGCTAGCGGGAGCCTATGAGCAGTTCTTC. This codes for CGSRRLAGAYEQFF.

This clonotype was recorded many times. The rearrangement joins TRBV4-2 to TRBJ2-1; 11 bases align to TRBD2. Germline V gene data show CDR1 as LGHNA and CDR2 as YNFKEQ. After removal of 2 bases from V and 8 bases from J, the junction contained 14 bases not matched to a gene. The CDR3 runs to 18 residues. CDR3 in DNA: TGTGCCAGCAGCCAAACCGCGACGGCTAGCGGGGGGATAGATGAGCAGTTCTTC. Amino acid sequence: CASSQTATASGGIDEQFF.

The J gene is TRBJ2-7, the V gene TRBV27; tentatively, D is TRBD1 (6 bases). Trimming removed 7 bases from V and 4 bases from J, with 17 bases in between. Germline V gene sequence: CDR1 MNHEY, CDR2 SMNVEV (reference sequence). The CDR3 has 14 amino acids. CDR3 loop: CASTTQDRIYEQYF. As DNA, the CDR3 is TGTGCCAGCACGACTCAGGACAGAATATACGAGCAGTACTTC.

This clonotype appeared many times. The conserved final phenylalanine or tryptophan is absent from the CDR3, which likely points to a read error. It is unclear where the CDR3 begins or ends on the DNA, so no DNA is shown, and the CDR3 is as TCRdb lists it. The chain uses TRBV10-2 and TRBJ2-1. In germline, CDR1 is WSHSY, CDR2 SAAADI. Including both end residues, the CDR3 is 13 amino acids long. The CDR3 region is CASSESIGVGLTI.

This clonotype was seen ten or more times. The rearrangement uses TRBV6-2 or TRBV6-3 and TRBJ1-2; D unclear. The germline V gene has CDR1 MNHEY and CDR2 SVGEGT. Trimming cost V 10 bases and J 1 base, with 10 bases left between them. The CDR3 has 12 amino acids. Here the CDR3 DNA reads TGTGCCACCGCAACCGGTAACTATGGCTACACCTTC. Protein product: CATATGNYGYTF.

This clonotype came up many times. The V gene is TRBV19, the J gene TRBJ2-1; 7 nucleotides line up with TRBD1. Germline V gives CDR1 LNHDA, CDR2 SQIVND (reference sequence). CDR3 length: 15 amino acids. V lost 5 bases to trimming and J lost 3 bases; unmatched junction nucleotides: 7. DNA for the CDR3: TGTGCCAGTAGTTCAATCCGGGACAGCTACAATGAGCAGTTCTTC. This codes for CASSSIRDSYNEQFF.

Many counts were recorded for this clonotype. The chain couples TRBV12-3 or TRBV12-4 to TRBJ2-5; the D gene is possibly TRBD1 (5 bases). Between the trimmed V and J ends, which lost 6 bases and 2 bases, there was a span of 16 bases. The CDR3 sequence is 15 residues long. CDR3: CASSLQTVIQETQYF. CDR3 nucleotide sequence: TGTGCCAGCAGCCTGCAGACAGTGATACAAGAGACCCAGTACTTC.

This clonotype was counted at least ten times. This sequence joins TRBV29-1 and TRBJ1-4; D gene uncertain. Deletions cut 7 bases from V and 6 bases from J, with 12 bases between. The CDR3 length is 12 residues. Germline V CDR1 and CDR2: SQVTM, ANQGSEA. The CDR3 DNA follows: TGCAGCGCAATGGCGACGGATGAAAAACTGTTTTTT. Protein: CSAMATDEKLFF.

In the case of this clonotype: The junction does not match germline at one end; this may be a read error. V and J are TRBV6-1 and TRBJ1-2; D is unclear. The CDR3 length is 12 residues. CDR1 is MNHNS, CDR2 SASEGT, per germline. The CDR3 nucleotides read TGTGCCACCGCACCCGGTAACTATGGCTATACCTTC. Encoded protein: CATAPGNYGYTF.